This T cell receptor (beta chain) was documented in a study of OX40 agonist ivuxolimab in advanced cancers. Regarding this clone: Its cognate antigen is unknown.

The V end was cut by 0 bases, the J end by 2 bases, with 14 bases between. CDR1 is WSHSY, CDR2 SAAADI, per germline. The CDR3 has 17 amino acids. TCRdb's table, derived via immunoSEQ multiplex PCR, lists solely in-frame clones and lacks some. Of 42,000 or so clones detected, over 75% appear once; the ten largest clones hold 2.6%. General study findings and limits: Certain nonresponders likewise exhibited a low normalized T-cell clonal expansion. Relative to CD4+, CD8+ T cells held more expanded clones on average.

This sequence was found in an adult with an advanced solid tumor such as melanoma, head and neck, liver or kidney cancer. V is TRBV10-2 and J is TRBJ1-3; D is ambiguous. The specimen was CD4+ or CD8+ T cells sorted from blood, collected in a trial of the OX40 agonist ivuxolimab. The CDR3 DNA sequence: TGCGCCAGCAGTGAGTCCTACCAGCCAGCACCTGGAAACACCATATATTTT. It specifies CASSESYQPAPGNTIYF.